This TCR beta chain was captured in a study of cytomegalovirus exposure and HLA in healthy donors. This CDR3 spans 14 amino acids. Germline V gene data show CDR1 as GTSNPN and CDR2 as SVGIG (reference sequence). V lost 4 bases and J lost 5, with 17 bases in between. Note on this clone: Its antigen is not known.

Primers for the PCR totalled 60 Vbeta and 13 Jbeta. Generated by immunoSEQ multiplex PCR, the TCRdb table keeps only in-frame clones and is missing some. Of under 200,000 clones in the sample, 65% to 85% were seen once. Study observations and caveats: High specificity and sensitivity for cytomegalovirus status were reported for the classifier. Several of the most significant clusters were apparently associated with common viral pathogens in a later analysis.

The receptor's source is a man between 60 and 75 years old in good health and CMV-seronegative. This sequence joins TRBV30 and TRBJ1-1; D unclear. Sequenced sample: PBMCs. Written as DNA, the CDR3 is TGTGCCTGGAACTCTCGTCCCTCGGGGACTGAAGCTTTCTTT. This codes for CAWNSRPSGTEAFF.